The entry below describes one T cell receptor beta chain. Its antigen is currently unknown. These data are taken from a study of naive and memory T cell subsets. Notes on the study in general: In CD4 and CD8 cells, diversity dropped from naive through EMRA. Naive repertoires, especially CD8, held a few larger clonotypes, possibly memory cells re-expressing CD45RA.

Alpha and beta libraries were amplified separately from the second PCR onward. An equimolar mix of two oligonucleotides served as the beta constant-region primer for TRBC1 and TRBC2. Ligated cDNA was amplified by four rounds of PCR with nested alpha and beta constant-region primers and SP2. TCRdb itself ran the UMI-ligation and nested PCR reads through MiXCR, one entry per CDR3 protein. The sample consists of about 140,000 distinct CDR3 sequences, 15% to 20% of them appearing once. Germline V CDR1 and CDR2: MGHRA, YSYEKL. This CDR3 has 14 residues. The V segment lost 1 base and the J segment 6 bases; nucleotides outside the gene matches: 6.

The source of this sequence is a human donor in good health. The chain carries TRBV4-1 and TRBJ2-7; 7 bases fit TRBD1. Sequencing used naive CD8+ T cells from blood. The CDR3 nucleotides read TGCGCCAGCAGCCAAGTCGTGACAGGGTTCGAGCAGTACTTC. Amino acids: CASSQVVTGFEQYF.